Each of the 18 T cell receptor beta chains below was sequenced from the same sample in a study of cytomegalovirus exposure and HLA in healthy donors (dated by TCRdb to the late 2010s). The library relied on the immunoSEQ multiplex PCR assay. For the multiplex PCR, a mixture combining 60 forward primers for TCR Vbeta segments and 13 reverse primers for TCR Jbeta segments was used. TCRdb took over this immuneACCESS table, retaining in-frame rearrangements with V and J assigned. Such tables are incomplete; in checked studies, under half of the missing clones stem from an unresolved V gene, and the remainder is unexplained. This sample has 95,000 to 110,000 clones in its table, and around 77% of those were observed once. Together, the top ten hold 4% of the sample. Sequencing was performed on PBMCs. These receptors were taken from a man in his forties or fifties in good health and CMV-seropositive.

The CDR3 sequence is CAISELAGTGNEQFF. The CDR3 nucleotides read TGTGCCATCAGTGAATTAGCGGGAACAGGGAATGAGCAGTTCTTC. The chain has TRBV10-3 and TRBJ2-1; 8 nucleotides agree with TRBD2. In germline, CDR1 is ENHRY, CDR2 SYGVKD. The ends lost 3 bases at V and 7 bases at J; junction bases unmatched: 8. The CDR3 is 15 residues long.

This clone was found once. The V gene is TRBV6-5, the J gene TRBJ2-2, with 7 positions matching TRBD1. J lost 6 bases, V lost 7 bases, and 11 bases had no gene match. The CDR3 length is 15 residues. The germline gives CDR1 MNHEY, CDR2 SVGAGI. The CDR3 bases are TGTGCCAGCAATCCCGACAGGGAGCTTTCCGGGGAGCTGTTTTTT. Its translation: CASNPDRELSGELFF.

This clone occurred once. This chain links TRBV10-1 with TRBJ2-7; TRBD2 matches at 10 bases. Unmatched junction bases numbered 1, after V lost 3 bases and J lost 5 bases. The CDR3 runs 13 residues. Germline V gene data show CDR1 as WNHNN and CDR2 as SYGVQD (reference sequence). The CDR3: CASSDGTSDEQYF. As DNA, the CDR3 is TGCGCCAGCAGTGACGGGACTAGCGACGAGCAGTACTTC.

The V call is TRBV27, the J call TRBJ2-2; a weak D match, TRBD2 (6 bases). Germline V gene sequence: CDR1 MNHEY, CDR2 SMNVEV (reference sequence). Trimming removed 6 bases from V and 6 bases from J, with 14 bases in between. The CDR3 spans 14 residues. Written as DNA, the CDR3 is TGTGCCAGCAGGAGCGGGTATCTTCCCGGGGAGCTGTTTTTT. This gives the protein CASRSGYLPGELFF.

The chain uses TRBV19 and TRBJ2-7; no clear D gene. Germline lookup yields CDR1 LNHDA and CDR2 SQIVND (reference sequence). The CDR3 has 16 amino acids. V gave up 4 bases and J gave up 2 bases, with 18 bases separating them. CDR3 loop: CASSTPRSPLPYEQYF. For the CDR3, the DNA is TGTGCCAGTAGTACTCCTCGGTCGCCTCTTCCCTACGAGCAGTACTTC.

V usage is TRBV30 and J usage is TRBJ1-5; no reliable D call. The germline V and J ends were trimmed by 2 bases and 4 bases, with 12 bases remaining between them. CDR3 length equals 14 residues. Germline V gene sequence: CDR1 GTSNPN, CDR2 SVGIG (reference sequence). The chain's CDR3 is CAWSPGSPNQPQHF. The CDR3 coding sequence is TGTGCCTGGAGTCCCGGGTCTCCTAATCAGCCCCAGCATTTT.

The chain combines TRBV11-2 with TRBJ2-2; D is undetermined. V was pared by 5 bases and J by 2 bases, with 12 bases between. Germline CDR1 SGHAT, CDR2 FQNNGV. There are 15 residues in the CDR3. CDR3 region: CASSPHMANTGELFF. CDR3 nucleotides: TGTGCCAGCAGCCCCCATATGGCAAACACCGGGGAGCTGTTTTTT.

The chain joins TRBV30 to TRBJ2-5; D is uncertain. The CDR3 spans 13 residues. Germline CDR1 and CDR2: GTSNPN and SVGIG (reference sequence). Trimming took off 4 bases at V and 1 base at J, with 10 bases between the two ends. The CDR3 region has the DNA TGTGCCTGGACTCAGGTCCTCCAAGAGACCCAGTACTTC. Translating it yields CAWTQVLQETQYF. The full variable domain, in which reference TRBV30 and TRBJ2-5 provide the parts outside the CDR3, is SQTIHQWPATLVQPVGSPLSLECTVEGTSNPNLYWYRQAAGRGLQLLFYSVGIGQISSEVPQNLSASRPQDRQFILSSKKLLLSDSGFYLCAWTQVLQETQYFGPGTRLLVL.

The rearrangement joins TRBV27 to TRBJ2-3; 10 nucleotides agree with TRBD2. This CDR3 has 15 amino acids. Trimming at V came to 6 bases and at J to 5 bases, leaving 8 bases not matched to a gene. Per germline, CDR1 MNHEY and CDR2 SMNVEV (reference sequence). CDR3 sequence reads: CASRTELAGVDTQYF. The DNA of the CDR3 is TGTGCCAGCAGAACGGAGCTAGCGGGAGTAGATACGCAGTATTTT.

The V gene is TRBV28, the J gene TRBJ1-4, with unresolved D. Germline V lookup: CDR1 MDHEN, CDR2 SYDVKM. CDR3 size: 16 residues. Trimming took off 6 bases at V and 0 bases at J, with 14 bases between the two ends. The CDR3 loop is CASRQNPLATNEKLFF. CDR3 DNA: TGTGCCAGCAGACAAAATCCCCTTGCAACTAATGAAAAACTGTTTTTT.

The chain combines TRBV28 with TRBJ2-4, with D perhaps TRBD2 (6 bases). Deletions cut 3 bases from V and 1 base from J, with 7 bases between. Germline V gives CDR1 MDHEN, CDR2 SYDVKM. This CDR3 has 14 amino acids. CDR3 nucleotide sequence: TGTGCCAGCAGTTTTGGGGGGGCCAAAAACATTCAGTACTTC. Translating it yields CASSFGGAKNIQYF.

The rearrangement links TRBV6-5 to TRBJ2-7, with 10 bases that match TRBD1. CDR3 length equals 14 residues. The V and J ends lost 6 bases and 4 bases, in that order; junction bases with no gene match: 6. In germline, CDR1 is MNHEY, CDR2 SVGAGI. CDR3 residues: CASRSGQGWYEQYF. The CDR3 bases are TGTGCCAGCAGATCGGGACAGGGGTGGTACGAGCAGTACTTC.

This clone appeared a few times. This chain connects TRBV19 to TRBJ1-5, with a tentative D call TRBD1 (5 bases). Trimming shortened V by 5 bases and J by 5 bases, and 10 bases separated the two germline ends. The germline V gene has CDR1 LNHDA and CDR2 SQIVND (reference sequence). CDR3 size: 13 residues. CDR3 sequence (DNA): TGTGCCAGTAGTTGGCAGGGCGATCAGCCCCAGCATTTT. Its translation: CASSWQGDQPQHF.

The chain has TRBV19 and TRBJ1-1, with TRBD1 matching over 9 bases. The V segment lost 3 bases and the J segment 6 bases; nucleotides outside the gene matches: 8. Germline assignment: CDR1 LNHDA and CDR2 SQIVND (reference sequence). The CDR3 covers 15 residues. The CDR3 DNA is TGTGCCAGTAGTATTCAGGGGACAGGGTCCTCTGAAGCTTTCTTT. Residues: CASSIQGTGSSEAFF.

The CDR3 reads CASSLWTSAYNEQFF. In nucleotides, the CDR3 is TGTGCCAGCAGCTTATGGACTAGCGCTTACAATGAGCAGTTCTTC. The chain couples TRBV13 to TRBJ2-1; 9 nucleotides align to TRBD2. This CDR3 has 15 amino acids. Germline-derived CDR1 and CDR2 are PRHDT and FYEKMQ (reference sequence). V lost 2 bases and J lost 4; bases outside the gene matches: 3. The entire variable domain, with the rest obtained from reference TRBV13 and TRBJ2-1, is as follows: AAGVIQSPRHLIKEKRETATLKCYPIPRHDTVYWYQQGPGQDPQFLISFYEKMQSDKGSIPDRFSAQQFSDYHSELNMSSLELGDSALYFCASSLWTSAYNEQFFGPGTRLTVL.

The V call is TRBV5-1, the J call TRBJ2-3; D remains unclear. This CDR3 is 14 amino acids long. With 0 bases removed from V and 4 bases from J, the gap between germline ends came to 9 bases. Germline V gene lookup returns CDR1 SGHRS and CDR2 YFSETQ. The CDR3 nucleotides read TGCGCCAGCAGCTTGGGGGCATCGCCAGATACGCAGTATTTT. This sequence encodes CASSLGASPDTQYF. Full variable domain (missing parts from reference TRBV5-1 and TRBJ2-3): KAGVTQTPRYLIKTRGQQVTLSCSPISGHRSVSWYQQTPGQGLQFLFEYFSETQRNKGNFPGRFSGRQFSNSRSEMNVSTLELGDSALYLCASSLGASPDTQYFGPGTRLTVL.

The chain uses TRBV28 and TRBJ2-7; 7 bases map to TRBD1. CDR3 length equals 14 residues. V shed 4 bases, J shed 1 base, and the junction held 4 bases outside the gene matches. Per germline, CDR1 MDHEN and CDR2 SYDVKM. The CDR3 nucleotides are TGTGCCAGCAGTTACACGGACAGGTCCTACGAGCAGTACTTC. Translating it yields CASSYTDRSYEQYF.

The genes are TRBV7-3 and TRBJ2-4; 7 bases are a match to TRBD2. Germline V gene data show CDR1 as SGHTA and CDR2 as FQGTGA. V shed 6 bases and J 8 bases; nucleotides not matched to a gene: 16. CDR3 length: 16 amino acids. The CDR3 region is CASRSDSRAGRDIQYF. As DNA, the CDR3 is TGTGCCAGCAGGTCGGATAGCCGGGCGGGGAGGGACATTCAGTACTTC.